Listed here are 21 T cell receptor beta chains from one sample, sequenced in a study of cytomegalovirus exposure and HLA in healthy donors. The PCR ran on 60 Vbeta and 13 Jbeta primers. TCRdb's table, derived via immunoSEQ multiplex PCR, lists solely in-frame clones and lacks some. Of 100,000 to 150,000 clones listed, approximately 74% were seen once; the top ten hold 5.5% to 8%. The specimen was PBMCs. The receptors originated from a male donor in good health and CMV-seronegative.

On this clone: Other nucleotide sequences from this sample produce the same CDR3. The chain is built from TRBV2 and TRBJ2-5, with a weak D call TRBD2 (7 bases). The CDR3 runs 13 residues. Trimming left V 6 bases short and J 1 base short, with 9 bases between. Germline V gene sequence: CDR1 SNHLY, CDR2 FYNNEI. The CDR3 reads CASRGGAQETQYF. DNA of the CDR3: TGTGCCAGCAGAGGGGGGGCCCAAGAGACCCAGTACTTC.

The V call is TRBV27, the J call TRBJ2-3; 10 bases map to TRBD2. CDR1 and CDR2 from the germline V gene are MNHEY and SMNVEV (reference sequence). The junction had 8 bases not matched to a gene; V was cut back by 10 bases and J by 1 base. The CDR3 consists of 15 residues. The CDR3 reads CATSRLAGGTDTQYF. DNA of the CDR3: TGTGCCACGAGCCGGCTAGCGGGGGGCACAGATACGCAGTATTTT.

The rearrangement uses TRBV27 and TRBJ1-4; TRBD1 aligns across 10 bases. CDR1 is MNHEY, CDR2 SMNVEV, per germline (reference sequence). Losses at the gene ends were 3 bases for V and 6 bases for J; bases not matched to a gene: 4. The CDR3 length is 15 residues. CDR3: CASSLLGTGDEKLFF. Written as DNA, the CDR3 is TGTGCCAGCAGTTTGCTCGGGACAGGGGATGAAAAACTGTTTTTT.

The chain has TRBV29-1 and TRBJ1-2; 10 bases map to TRBD1. J was trimmed by 3 bases and V by 4 bases; bases with no gene match: 2. The CDR3 consists of 13 residues. Per germline, CDR1 SQVTM and CDR2 ANQGSEA. The chain's CDR3 is CSVGQGADYGYTF. The CDR3 DNA reads TGCAGCGTTGGACAGGGGGCGGACTATGGCTACACCTTC.

In regard to this clone: The germline gene is not matched at one end of the junction; a read error may be the cause. The J gene is TRBJ2-1, the V gene TRBV19; D might be TRBD1 (7 bases). The CDR3 contains 17 residues. CDR1 is LNHDA and CDR2 is SQIVND in the germline V gene (reference sequence). CDR3 amino acids: CVSSTRTGQGGNNEQFF. The CDR3 bases are TGTGTCAGTAGTACTCGGACAGGCCAGGGGGGTAACAATGAGCAGTTCTTC.

The chain joins TRBV6-5 to TRBJ1-5; possible D gene TRBD1, 5 bases. The V gene's germline CDR1 is MNHEY and CDR2 SVGAGI. V lost 7 bases and J 6 bases, leaving 13 bases between the germline ends. CDR3 length equals 13 residues. The CDR3 is CASKQGLSQPQHF. CDR3 DNA sequence: TGTGCCAGCAAGCAGGGTCTAAGTCAGCCCCAGCATTTT.

This clone was seen a handful of times. This chain joins TRBV15 and TRBJ1-1; D is possibly TRBD1 (6 bases). There are 16 residues in the CDR3. V lost 3 bases and J lost 4, with 18 bases in between. CDR1 is LNHNV and CDR2 is YYDKDF in the germline V gene (reference sequence). The CDR3 is CATSRDSWAEGTEAFF. DNA of the CDR3: TGTGCCACCAGCAGGGACAGTTGGGCTGAGGGCACTGAAGCTTTCTTT.

V usage is TRBV7-2 and J usage is TRBJ1-4, with 8 bases aligning to TRBD1. The CDR3 loop spans 15 amino acids. The trim removed 5 bases at V and 8 bases at J, leaving 10 bases unmatched. The germline CDR1 and CDR2 sequences are SGHTA and FQGNSA. CDR3 nucleotide sequence: TGTGCCAGCAGCCGCGACAGGGGAATTCGAGAAAAACTGTTTTTT. Amino acids: CASSRDRGIREKLFF.

CDR3 loop: CASSLRQASNQPQHF. For the CDR3, the DNA is TGTGCCAGCAGCCTTAGGCAGGCTAGCAATCAGCCCCAGCATTTT. The chain has TRBV5-6 and TRBJ1-5; D remains ambiguous. From germline, CDR1 is SGHDT and CDR2 YYEEEE. The CDR3 length is 15 residues. With 4 bases removed from V and 0 bases from J, the gap between germline ends came to 11 bases. The variable domain in full, with the rest retrieved from reference TRBV5-6 and TRBJ1-5, is DAGVTQSPTHLIKTRGQQVTLRCSPKSGHDTVSWYQQALGQGPQFIFQYYEEEERQRGNFPDRFSGHQFPNYSSELNVNALLLGDSALYLCASSLRQASNQPQHFGDGTRLSIL.

This clone was observed a few times. J is TRBJ1-1 and V is TRBV7-9; D is unresolved. CDR1 is SEHNR and CDR2 is FQNEAQ in the germline V gene (reference sequence). The CDR3 length is 12 residues. Trimming shortened V by 3 bases and J by 5 bases, and 7 bases separated the two germline ends. The CDR3 loop reads CASSFHRTEAFF. The DNA of the CDR3 is TGTGCCAGCAGCTTTCATCGGACTGAAGCTTTCTTT.

V is TRBV5-4 and J is TRBJ2-7, with a tentative D call TRBD1 (5 bases). The V end lost 4 bases, the J end lost 7 bases, and 15 bases lay between the germline ends. Germline lookup yields CDR1 SGHNT and CDR2 YYREEE (reference sequence). This CDR3 is 13 amino acids long. CDR3 in amino acids: CASSARQYSEQYF. The CDR3 nucleotides are TGTGCCAGCAGCGCGAGACAGTACTCGGAGCAGTACTTC.

CDR3 residues: CASSLESSVAVSYEQYF. The CDR3 coding sequence is TGTGCCAGCAGCTTAGAGAGCTCGGTGGCGGTCTCCTACGAGCAGTACTTC. The chain couples TRBV7-2 to TRBJ2-7; no firm D call. The V end lost 1 base, the J end lost 0 bases, and 16 bases lay between the germline ends. This CDR3 region has 17 residues. Germline V gene sequence: CDR1 SGHTA, CDR2 FQGNSA.

The V call is TRBV27, the J call TRBJ2-5, with a tentative D call TRBD1 (6 bases). Germline-derived CDR1 and CDR2 are MNHEY and SMNVEV (reference sequence). The CDR3 contains 14 residues. Trimming took off 3 bases at V and 11 bases at J, with 19 bases between the two ends. The CDR3 DNA sequence: TGTGCCAGCAGTTTGACCGTACAGGGTAACAAGCAGTACTTC. It codes for CASSLTVQGNKQYF.

This clone has a handful of counts. The chain is built from TRBV11-2 and TRBJ2-7; 7 bases map to TRBD2. The V gene end was trimmed by 5 bases and the J gene end by 4 bases; junction bases not matched to a gene: 5. The CDR3 contains 13 residues. Germline CDR1 reads SGHAT; CDR2 reads FQNNGV. The CDR3 sequence: CASSTAGEYEQYF. In DNA form, the CDR3 reads TGTGCCAGCAGCACCGCGGGGGAATACGAGCAGTACTTC.

V usage is TRBV27 and J usage is TRBJ1-2; 8 nucleotides align to TRBD1. The V gene's germline CDR1 is MNHEY and CDR2 SMNVEV (reference sequence). This CDR3 region has 15 residues. V gave up 2 bases and J gave up 0 bases; unmatched junction bases: 2. DNA for the CDR3: TGTGCCAGCAGTTTACAGGGGGCAGCTAACTATGGCTACACCTTC. As protein: CASSLQGAANYGYTF.

The V call is TRBV5-3, the J call TRBJ2-1; 8 nucleotides line up with TRBD2. TRBV5-3 carries the ORF label, with uncertain function. The CDR3 has 15 residues. V lost 3 bases to trimming and J lost 3 bases; unmatched junction nucleotides: 5. The CDR3 sequence is CARSCSGNFYNEQFF. The CDR3 nucleotides read TGTGCCAGAAGCTGTAGCGGGAATTTCTACAATGAGCAGTTCTTC.

V usage is TRBV28 and J usage is TRBJ1-1; 7 bases align to TRBD1. The CDR3 spans 16 residues. Trimming removed 4 bases from V and 2 bases from J; junction bases left unmatched: 10. CDR1 is MDHEN and CDR2 is SYDVKM in the germline V gene. Here the CDR3 reads CASSSTYRGRNTEAFF. CDR3 DNA: TGTGCCAGCAGTTCCACCTACAGGGGTAGAAACACTGAAGCTTTCTTT.

The gene calls are TRBV7-2 and TRBJ1-6; D possibly corresponds to TRBD1 (5 bases). V was pared by 1 base and J by 7 bases, with 14 bases between. The CDR3 runs to 16 residues. Per germline, CDR1 SGHTA and CDR2 FQGNSA. CDR3 loop: CASSLVSLGGNSPLHF. The CDR3 nucleotides read TGTGCCAGCAGCTTAGTGAGCCTCGGGGGAAATTCACCCCTCCACTTT.

V and J are TRBV20-1 and TRBJ2-7; possible D gene TRBD2, 6 bases. This CDR3 spans 11 amino acids. The V gene's germline CDR1 is DFQATT and CDR2 SNEGSKA (reference sequence). Trimming pared 1 base from V and 5 bases from J, leaving 6 bases between. The CDR3 sequence: CSARGLDEQYF. The CDR3 DNA sequence: TGCAGTGCTAGAGGACTAGACGAGCAGTACTTC.

The table lists this clone with a few counts. Additional DNA sequences in this sample encode the identical CDR3. The J gene is TRBJ2-3, the V gene TRBV9; a possible D gene is TRBD1 (5 bases). The V and J ends lost 3 bases and 4 bases respectively, with 12 bases between them. There are 14 residues in the CDR3. Germline V gives CDR1 SGDLS, CDR2 YYNGEE. The CDR3, as DNA: TGTGCCAGCAGCGCCGGGCAGGGTCCAGATACGCAGTATTTT. Amino acids: CASSAGQGPDTQYF.

V usage is TRBV9 and J usage is TRBJ1-1; D ambiguous. The CDR3 has 13 amino acids. V was pared by 0 bases and J by 0 bases, with 3 bases between. Germline V gene lookup returns CDR1 SGDLS and CDR2 YYNGEE. CDR3 amino acids: CASSVVVNTEAFF. CDR3 DNA sequence: TGTGCCAGCAGCGTAGTAGTGAACACTGAAGCTTTCTTT. Combining the CDR3 with reference TRBV9 and TRBJ1-1 gives the whole variable domain DSGVTQTPKHLITATGQRVTLRCSPRSGDLSVYWYQQSLDQGLQFLIQYYNGEERAKGNILERFSAQQFPDLHSELNLSSLELGDSALYFCASSVVVNTEAFFGQGTRLTVV.